Sequencing of this T cell receptor beta chain was carried out in a study of radiation and T cells in renal cell carcinoma. CDR1 is MNHEY and CDR2 is SMNVEV in the germline V gene (reference sequence). V was clipped by 6 bases and J by 0 bases, with 12 bases between them. The CDR3 length is 15 residues. Time point denoted: blood 4 weeks post-SBRT, at nephrectomy. Treatment in this sample: 15 Gy SBRT to primary tumor, nephrectomy 4 weeks later. Using immunoSEQ multiplex PCR, the repertoire was profiled, and TCRdb retains in-frame clones only, with some absent. This table holds 130,000 to 150,000 clones, 80% to 90% found once.

This chain joins TRBV27 and TRBJ1-3, with D possibly being TRBD1 (5 bases). This TCR was recovered from a woman aged 45 to 65 with renal cell carcinoma. This material consisted of blood, taken from a patient whose treatment included radiotherapy and nephrectomy. The CDR3 coding sequence is TGTGCCAGCAGAGCGCGGGGGAGCTCTGGAAACACCATATATTTT. Its translation: CASRARGSSGNTIYF.